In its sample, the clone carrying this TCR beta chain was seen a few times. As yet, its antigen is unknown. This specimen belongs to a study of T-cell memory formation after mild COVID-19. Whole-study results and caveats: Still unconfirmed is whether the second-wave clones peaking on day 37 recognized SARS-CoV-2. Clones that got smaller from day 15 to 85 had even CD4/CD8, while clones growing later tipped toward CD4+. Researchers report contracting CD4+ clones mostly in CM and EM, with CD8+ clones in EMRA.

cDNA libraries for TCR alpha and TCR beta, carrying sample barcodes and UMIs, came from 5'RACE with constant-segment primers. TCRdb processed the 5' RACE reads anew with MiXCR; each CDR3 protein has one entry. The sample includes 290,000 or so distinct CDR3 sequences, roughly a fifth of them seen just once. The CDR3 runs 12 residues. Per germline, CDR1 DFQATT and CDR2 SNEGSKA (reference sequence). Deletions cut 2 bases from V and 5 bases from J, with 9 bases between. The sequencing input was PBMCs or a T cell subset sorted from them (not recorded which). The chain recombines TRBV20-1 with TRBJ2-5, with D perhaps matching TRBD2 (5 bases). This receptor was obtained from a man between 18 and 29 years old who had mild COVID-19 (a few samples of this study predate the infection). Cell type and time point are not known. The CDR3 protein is CSARSGSETQYF. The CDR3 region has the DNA TGCAGTGCTAGATCGGGGTCGGAGACCCAGTACTTC.